One and the same sample provided the 3 T cell receptor beta chains below, sequenced in a study of T cells in Graves' hyperthyroidism and ophthalmopathy. Amplified regions were TCR beta CDR3 sequences from RNA transcripts. An initial round of RT-PCR targeting the TCR CDR3 relied on the HTBI primer set. MiXCR, run by TCRdb on the multiplex PCR reads, gives a single entry per CDR3 protein. Of roughly 630,000 distinct CDR3 sequences listed, more than 15% are singletons. Sequencing input: blood. The receptor set was obtained from a young woman with Graves' hyperthyroidism.

This clonotype has ten or more counts. The rearrangement links TRBV12-3 or TRBV12-4 to TRBJ2-3, with D hard to call. The CDR3 is 14 residues long. V was trimmed by 3 bases and J by 2 bases, leaving 9 bases between them. CDR3 region: CASSFSGPTDTQYF. The CDR3 coding sequence is TGTGCCAGCAGTTTTTCCGGCCCCACAGATACGCAGTATTTT.

The chain is built from TRBV12-5 and TRBJ2-2, with 7 bases fitting TRBD2. CDR1 is LGHNT, CDR2 FRNRAP, per germline. This CDR3 has 15 amino acids. J gave up 7 bases and V 4 bases, and 9 bases lay outside the gene matches. The DNA of the CDR3 is TGTGCTAGTGGTTCGGAAGCGGGATTGGGCGGGGAGCTGTTTTTT. Amino acid sequence: CASGSEAGLGGELFF.

The chain employs TRBV24-1 and TRBJ2-3; 14 bases agree with TRBD2. Germline values: CDR1 KGHDR, CDR2 SFDVKD. V gave up 10 bases and J gave up 3 bases; unmatched junction bases: 8. This CDR3 contains 16 residues. The CDR3 region is CATKPGLAGATDTQYF. CDR3 DNA: TGTGCCACGAAACCGGGACTAGCGGGAGCGACAGATACGCAGTATTTT.